The 29 T cell receptor beta chains below were found in one sample sequenced in a study of blood T cell repertoires in COVID-19. The repertoire was sequenced with immunoSEQ multiplex PCR; TCRdb's copy has only in-frame clones and lacks some. The table lists tens of thousands of clones, over 80% of them singletons. Input material: peripheral blood. The source is a human donor in a cohort sampled during active COVID-19.

V usage is TRBV12-3 or TRBV12-4 and J usage is TRBJ1-1; D is ambiguous. The CDR3 runs 13 residues. Trimming removed 2 bases from V and 2 bases from J, with 6 bases in between. The CDR3 nucleotides read TGTGCCAGCAGTTTACAAATCAACACTGAAGCTTTCTTT. Protein: CASSLQINTEAFF.

The chain recombines TRBV6-2 or TRBV6-3 with TRBJ2-1; D gene uncertain. V was pared by 2 bases and J by 11 bases, with 7 bases between. The germline CDR1 and CDR2 sequences are MNHEY and SVGEGT. The length of the CDR3 is 11 residues. Written as DNA, the CDR3 is TGTGCCAGCAGTTACGGGCTACAGCAGTTCTTC. Its protein product is CASSYGLQQFF.

In its sample, this clone was seen once. The chain has TRBV7-2 and TRBJ2-1, with 11 bases aligning to TRBD2. There are 14 residues in the CDR3. Germline V CDR1 and CDR2: SGHTA, FQGNSA. Trimming took 5 bases from V and 7 from J; bases not matched to a gene: 4. CDR3 residues: CASSPLAGGNEQFF. The CDR3 coding sequence is TGTGCCAGCAGCCCTCTAGCGGGAGGTAATGAGCAGTTCTTC.

The chain uses TRBV18 and TRBJ2-1; TRBD2 agrees at 7 bases. The germline gives CDR1 KGHSH, CDR2 LQKENI. V lost 3 bases to trimming and J lost 10 bases; unmatched junction nucleotides: 15. The CDR3 has 16 residues. The CDR3 DNA sequence: TGTGCCAGCTCACCTCCTGGCGGGAGCGACTTTAGCGAGCAGTTCTTC. It translates to CASSPPGGSDFSEQFF.

V is TRBV10-3 and J is TRBJ2-7; weak D call: TRBD1 (5 bases). Germline V gene data show CDR1 as ENHRY and CDR2 as SYGVKD. The CDR3 is 16 amino acids. With 4 bases removed from V and 2 bases from J, the gap between germline ends came to 18 bases. CDR3 in DNA: TGTGCCATCAGTGGTGGGGCTTCCACAGGACCCTACGAGCAGTACGTC. Translated, it gives CAISGGASTGPYEQYV.

This clone was seen a single time. The chain combines TRBV7-8 with TRBJ2-1; D might be TRBD2 (6 bases). Germline V lookup: CDR1 SGHVS, CDR2 FQNEAQ. The CDR3 totals 15 residues. Trimming shortened V by 5 bases and J by 3 bases, and 14 bases separated the two germline ends. Written as DNA, the CDR3 is TGTGCCAGCAGCCCCTCCCTGGGGGGCTACAATGAGCAGTTCTTC. Encoded protein: CASSPSLGGYNEQFF.

The chain has TRBV5-1 and TRBJ2-1; 11 bases align to TRBD2. The CDR3 runs 14 residues. In germline, CDR1 is SGHRS, CDR2 YFSETQ. The junction had 2 bases not matched to a gene; V was cut back by 6 bases and J by 3 bases. CDR3 sequence (DNA): TGCGCCAGCAAAACTAGCGGGGGCTACAATGAGCAGTTCTTC. Translated, it gives CASKTSGGYNEQFF.

The sample holds one count of this clone. The chain carries TRBV19 and TRBJ2-1; perhaps TRBD2 as D (5 bases). Trimming pared 1 base from V and 0 bases from J, leaving 13 bases between. The CDR3 runs 17 residues. CDR1 LNHDA and CDR2 SQIVND come from the germline V gene (reference sequence). CDR3 in DNA: TGTGCCAGTAGTATAGTTCTAAGCGGTAACTCCTACAATGAGCAGTTCTTC. It yields the protein CASSIVLSGNSYNEQFF.

The chain links TRBV11-1 to TRBJ2-5; unclear D gene. Germline V gene sequence: CDR1 SGHAT, CDR2 FQDESV (reference sequence). V was trimmed by 7 bases and J by 5 bases, leaving 14 bases between them. The CDR3 runs 13 residues. The CDR3 here is CASTLDGVETQYF. The CDR3 DNA reads as TGTGCCAGCACCCTAGATGGAGTGGAGACCCAGTACTTC.

This chain joins TRBV24-1 and TRBJ2-2; 8 bases agree with TRBD1. CDR1 and CDR2 (germline): KGHDR, SFDVKD. This CDR3 spans 13 amino acids. Trimming took 10 bases from V and 6 from J; bases not matched to a gene: 6. The CDR3 protein is CATATGAAGELFF. The CDR3 coding sequence is TGTGCCACGGCGACAGGGGCGGCCGGGGAGCTGTTTTTT.

V usage is TRBV30 and J usage is TRBJ1-2, with D unclear. This CDR3 is 15 amino acids long. Trimming shortened V by 4 bases and J by 4 bases, and 19 bases separated the two germline ends. CDR1 GTSNPN and CDR2 SVGIG come from the germline V gene (reference sequence). CDR3 loop: CAWTPWVRSLYGYTF. In DNA, the CDR3 is TGTGCCTGGACCCCCTGGGTGAGGTCCCTCTATGGCTACACCTTC.

The rearrangement links TRBV28 to TRBJ2-2, with 8 bases identical to TRBD1. The J segment lost 7 bases and the V segment lost 4 bases, leaving 11 bases of the junction unmatched. Per the germline V gene, CDR1 is MDHEN and CDR2 is SYDVKM. The CDR3 totals 16 residues. The CDR3 reads CASSSPGQGSGGELFF. Written as DNA, the CDR3 is TGTGCCAGCAGTTCCCCCGGACAGGGTTCGGGCGGGGAGCTGTTTTTT. The whole variable domain, filled in from reference TRBV28 and TRBJ2-2, reads DVKVTQSSRYLVKRTGEKVFLECVQDMDHENMFWYRQDPGLGLRLIYFSYDVKMKEKGDIPEGYSVSREKKERFSLILESASTNQTSMYLCASSSPGQGSGGELFFGEGSRLTVL.

V usage is TRBV5-1 and J usage is TRBJ2-2; a possible D gene is TRBD1 (6 bases). The CDR3 is made up of 14 amino acids. Trimming took 3 bases from V and 2 from J, leaving 8 bases between them. The germline V gene has CDR1 SGHRS and CDR2 YFSETQ. The CDR3 nucleotides are TGCGCCAGCAGCTGGACAGCAAACACCGGGGAGCTGTTTTTT. Translation: CASSWTANTGELFF.

The rearrangement joins TRBV18 to TRBJ1-1; 8 positions agree with TRBD1. The CDR3 has 16 residues. V lost 3 bases, J lost 1 base, and 7 bases stayed unmatched. Germline V lookup: CDR1 KGHSH, CDR2 LQKENI. CDR3 nucleotide sequence: TGTGCCAGCTCACCCGGACAGGGATGGGGGAACACTGAAGCTTTCTTT. Translation: CASSPGQGWGNTEAFF.

The chain uses TRBV2 and TRBJ1-5, with D tentatively TRBD1 (5 bases). The V end lost 2 bases, the J end lost 6 bases, and 8 bases lay between the germline ends. CDR1 is SNHLY, CDR2 FYNNEI, per germline. There are 13 residues in the CDR3. This CDR3 is CASSERGFQPQHF. The CDR3 coding sequence is TGTGCCAGCAGTGAACGGGGGTTTCAGCCCCAGCATTTT.

The V and J genes are TRBV30 and TRBJ1-1; D perhaps matches TRBD1 (5 bases). Deletions cut 5 bases from V and 1 base from J, with 14 bases between. The CDR3 length is 14 residues. Germline loops: CDR1 GTSNPN, CDR2 SVGIG (reference sequence). CDR3 sequence reads: CAWGQGLPNTEAFF. CDR3 bases: TGTGCCTGGGGTCAGGGTCTTCCGAACACTGAAGCTTTCTTT.

This clone was seen a few times. The J gene is TRBJ2-7, the V gene TRBV5-1; the match to TRBD2 covers 16 bases. The CDR3 has 17 amino acids. Germline V CDR1 and CDR2: SGHRS, YFSETQ. The V segment lost 2 bases and the J segment 2 bases; nucleotides outside the gene matches: 4. The CDR3: CASSFGTSGGVTYEQYV. The CDR3 DNA reads as TGCGCCAGCAGCTTCGGGACTAGCGGGGGGGTAACCTACGAGCAGTACGTC.

In this sample, this clone turned up a few times. V and J are TRBV5-1 and TRBJ2-2; D is perhaps TRBD2 (6 bases). Germline V gene sequence: CDR1 SGHRS, CDR2 YFSETQ. V was trimmed by 3 bases and J by 6 bases, leaving 6 bases between them. This CDR3 spans 12 amino acids. CDR3 DNA: TGCGCCAGCAGCTCGGGGGCCGGGGAGCTGTTTTTT. Its protein product is CASSSGAGELFF.

The chain joins TRBV5-1 to TRBJ1-2; a possible D gene is TRBD1 (5 bases). Between the trimmed V and J ends, which lost 5 bases and 5 bases, there was a span of 19 bases. CDR1 is SGHRS and CDR2 is YFSETQ in the germline V gene. CDR3 length equals 15 residues. The CDR3 region is CASSPQVLIGYGYTF. The CDR3 region has the DNA TGCGCCAGCAGTCCACAGGTTCTTATAGGGTATGGCTACACCTTC.

The chain carries TRBV18 and TRBJ1-4; D is uncertain. CDR1 and CDR2 from the germline V gene are KGHSH and LQKENI. Trimming stripped 3 bases from V and 0 bases from J, with 5 bases between. The CDR3 covers 14 residues. CDR3 nucleotides: TGTGCCAGCTCACCTCTTACAACTAATGAAAAACTGTTTTTT. Amino acid sequence: CASSPLTTNEKLFF.

The J gene is TRBJ2-7, the V gene TRBV2, with 13 positions matching TRBD2. CDR1 and CDR2 (germline): SNHLY, FYNNEI. The ends lost 8 bases at V and 7 bases at J; junction bases unmatched: 14. This CDR3 region has 16 residues. This CDR3 reads CASGPPLAGGPGEQYV. As DNA, the CDR3 is TGTGCCAGCGGCCCCCCACTAGCGGGGGGGCCTGGGGAGCAGTACGTC.

This chain connects TRBV24-1 to TRBJ1-1, with D possibly TRBD1 on 6 matching bases. The CDR3 totals 15 residues. CDR1 is KGHDR and CDR2 is SFDVKD in the germline V gene. Trimming cost V 3 bases and J 3 bases, with 13 bases left between them. The CDR3 here is CATSDGSGDHTEAFF. CDR3 DNA sequence: TGTGCCACCAGTGATGGGTCAGGGGACCACACTGAAGCTTTCTTT.

The CDR3 DNA reads TGCGCCAGCAGCTGGACTACGAATGAGCAGTTCTTC. It translates to CASSWTTNEQFF. The chain carries TRBV5-1 and TRBJ2-1; D perhaps matches TRBD2 (6 bases). V gave up 3 bases and J gave up 7 bases, with 8 bases separating them. The germline gives CDR1 SGHRS, CDR2 YFSETQ. This CDR3 has 12 amino acids.

Sample share makes this clone large. V and J are TRBV7-2 and TRBJ1-4, with D uncertain. V was trimmed by 2 bases and J by 7 bases, leaving 17 bases between them. Germline CDR1 is SGHTA and CDR2 is FQGNSA. The CDR3 spans 16 residues. CDR3 coding DNA: TGTGCCAGCAGCTTATATCATTCTGGGAGCCGTGAAAAACTGTTTTTT. Its protein product is CASSLYHSGSREKLFF. The whole variable domain, filled in from reference TRBV7-2 and TRBJ1-4, reads GAGVSQSPSNKVTEKGKDVELRCDPISGHTALYWYRQSLGQGLEFLIYFQGNSAPDKSGLPSDRFSAERTGGSVSTLTIQRTQQEDSAVYLCASSLYHSGSREKLFFGSGTQLSVL.

The V gene is TRBV7-9, the J gene TRBJ1-1; D may be TRBD1 (6 bases). There are 14 residues in the CDR3. Germline V gives CDR1 SEHNR, CDR2 FQNEAQ (reference sequence). Trimming stripped 3 bases from V and 0 bases from J, with 8 bases between. The CDR3 bases are TGTGCCAGCAGCTTGGGACACTTGAACACTGAAGCTTTCTTT. Translation: CASSLGHLNTEAFF.

This clone showed up just once. Other DNA sequences within the sample encode an identical CDR3. This sequence joins TRBV28 and TRBJ2-7, with 8 bases fitting TRBD1. This CDR3 contains 14 residues. CDR1 is MDHEN, CDR2 SYDVKM, per germline. V gave up 6 bases and J gave up 2 bases; unmatched junction bases: 6. CDR3 in DNA: TGTGCCAGCAGGCCGGGACAGGCAGCCTACGAGCAGTACGTC. This encodes CASRPGQAAYEQYV.

The V and J genes are TRBV24-1 and TRBJ1-2, with a weak D call TRBD1 (5 bases). Per germline, CDR1 KGHDR and CDR2 SFDVKD. V shed 5 bases and J shed 6 bases, with 9 bases lying between them. The CDR3 is made up of 12 amino acids. The CDR3 DNA sequence: TGTGCCACCAGTGGCAGGGTGGATGGCTACACCTTC. This sequence encodes CATSGRVDGYTF.

The chain links TRBV19 to TRBJ1-2; D gene uncertain. V was clipped by 5 bases and J by 2 bases, with 9 bases between them. The CDR3 spans 13 residues. The germline gives CDR1 LNHDA, CDR2 SQIVND (reference sequence). CDR3 DNA: TGTGCCAGTAGTTTGAGGGAGAACTATGGCTACACCTTC. Encoded protein: CASSLRENYGYTF. Combining the CDR3 with reference TRBV19 and TRBJ1-2 gives the whole variable domain DGGITQSPKYLFRKEGQNVTLSCEQNLNHDAMYWYRQDPGQGLRLIYYSQIVNDFQKGDIAEGYSVSREKKESFPLTVTSAQKNPTAFYLCASSLRENYGYTFGSGTRLTVV.

The chain is built from TRBV3-1 (or the pseudogene TRBV3-2) and TRBJ2-5, with 12 bases fitting TRBD2. From germline, CDR1 is LGHDT and CDR2 YNNKEL (reference sequence). Trimming at V came to 5 bases and at J to 0 bases, leaving 4 bases not matched to a gene. The CDR3 has 16 amino acids. This chain's CDR3 is CASSSWTSGDQETQYF. The DNA of the CDR3 is TGTGCCAGCAGCTCTTGGACTAGCGGGGACCAAGAGACCCAGTACTTC.